Sequencing of this T cell receptor (beta chain) was carried out in a study of neoadjuvant anti-PD-1 for oral cavity cancer. The method was immunoSEQ multiplex PCR; TCRdb's version includes in-frame clones alone and lacks a portion of them. In the table there are more than 12,000 clones, approximately 74% of which are singletons. The CDR3 length is 13 residues. CDR1 SEHNR and CDR2 FQNEAQ come from the germline V gene (reference sequence). The ends were cut back, 9 bases at V and 6 bases at J, with 14 bases in the middle. The time point is: after neoadjuvant nivolumab, at surgical resection. Stage II-IVA oral cavity squamous cell carcinoma was new and untreated by systemic or radiation therapy.

The gene calls are TRBV7-9 and TRBJ1-4, with D perhaps matching TRBD1 (5 bases). The material sequenced was PBMCs, taken after nivolumab (anti-PD-1) treatment. This clonotype was obtained from a person aged 40 to 85 with oral cavity squamous cell carcinoma. The CDR3 coding sequence is TGTGCCAGTGGGGCCGGGGCAGATGAAAAACTGTTTTTT. Its protein is CASGAGADEKLFF.